The clone carrying this T cell receptor beta chain was detected only a few times. The V gene's germline CDR1 is MNHNS and CDR2 SASEGT. The CDR3 has 14 residues. V shed 6 bases and J shed 5 bases, with 15 bases lying between them. The sample belongs to a study of patients and donors after allogeneic stem cell transplantation. TCRdb fed the RT-PCR reads into MiXCR, producing one record per CDR3 protein. Among about 960,000 distinct CDR3 sequences listed, 15% to 20% were seen once. The rearrangement uses TRBV6-1 and TRBJ2-3; D unclear. The receptor was isolated from a human donor who was either an allogeneic HSCT recipient or a stem cell or donor lymphocyte infusion donor (not recorded which). It is not recorded whose cells these are; they may come from a transplant donor. The sequencing input was blood, either unsorted or a sorted T cell fraction (not recorded which). In nucleotides, the CDR3 is TGTGCCAGCAGAATGACCCCGATGGGAGATACGCAGTATTTT. It encodes CASRMTPMGDTQYF.